Following are 14 T cell receptor beta chains from one sample sequenced in a study of blood T cells in healthy people across ages. A second about 7 to 12 cycle PCR used barcoded and J-beta primers. TCRdb re-derived calls from the 5' RACE reads in MiXCR, one entry per CDR3 protein. The sample comprises just under 900,000 distinct CDR3 sequences, under 30% of which are singletons, and around a sixth rests with the top ten. Sequences were obtained from blood. The receptors originated from a woman older than 75 in good health.

As for this clonotype: A much bigger clone sits one base away, suggesting this may be a read error. This sequence joins TRBV18 and TRBJ2-7; 10 nucleotides match TRBD1. This CDR3 region has 15 residues. CDR1 and CDR2 from the germline V gene are KGHSH and LQKENI. The CDR3 DNA reads TGTGCCGGCTCACCAGGGACAGGGGCATACTACGAGCAGTACTTC. This encodes CAGSPGTGAYYEQYF.

The chain links TRBV10-3 to TRBJ1-5; the D is unclear. With 0 bases removed from V and 4 bases from J, the gap between germline ends came to 16 bases. CDR3 size: 17 residues. The germline V gene encodes CDR1 ENHRY and CDR2 SYGVKD. CDR3 DNA sequence: TGTGCCATCAGTGAGTCGAGCCAGGAGGTTTTAAATCAGCCCCAGCATTTT. Its protein product is CAISESSQEVLNQPQHF.

This clonotype was observed a handful of times. The chain couples TRBV28 to TRBJ1-3, with 7 bases that match TRBD1. The CDR3 covers 16 residues. The V segment lost 6 bases and the J segment 4 bases; nucleotides outside the gene matches: 12. Germline V gene sequence: CDR1 MDHEN, CDR2 SYDVKM. CDR3 sequence reads: CASSAGRTGQGNTIYF. CDR3 coding DNA: TGTGCCAGCAGCGCGGGACGAACGGGACAGGGAAACACCATATATTTT.

This clonotype was recorded many times. The chain is built from TRBV20-1 and TRBJ1-1; a weak D match, TRBD1 (6 bases). Germline V lookup: CDR1 DFQATT, CDR2 SNEGSKA (reference sequence). V was cut by 0 bases and J by 1 base, with 12 bases left in between. This CDR3 has 15 amino acids. CDR3 in amino acids: CSARDPGTRNTEAFF. CDR3 nucleotide sequence: TGCAGTGCTAGAGATCCCGGGACAAGGAACACTGAAGCTTTCTTT.

About this clonotype itself: A read error is possible here, since a much larger clone lies one base away. The DNA for the CDR3 is TGTGCCAGCAGCCAGGCGAGGGGCTTGTCTGGGGCCAACGTCCTGACTTTC. This sequence encodes CASSQARGLSGANVLTF. V and J are TRBV3-1 and TRBJ2-6; D possibly matches TRBD1 or TRBD2 (5 bases each). The CDR3 runs 17 residues. V was shortened by 3 bases and J by 1 base, with 13 bases between the two germline ends. Germline loops: CDR1 LGHDT, CDR2 YNNKEL (reference sequence).

This chain uses TRBV5-1 with TRBJ2-2; 11 bases line up with TRBD2. This CDR3 region has 16 residues. After removal of 4 bases from V and 2 bases from J, the junction contained 4 bases not matched to a gene. Germline CDR1 reads SGHRS; CDR2 reads YFSETQ. CDR3 nucleotides: TGCGCCAGCAGCCTGGGACTAGCGGATAACACCGGGGAGCTGTTTTTT. Its translation is CASSLGLADNTGELFF.

There are a few counts of this clonotype. This chain uses TRBV7-2 with TRBJ2-2; 7 nucleotides align to TRBD1. The CDR3 has 14 residues. The junction had 4 bases not matched to a gene; V was cut back by 5 bases and J by 4 bases. Germline V CDR1 and CDR2: SGHTA, FQGNSA. CDR3 in DNA: TGTGCCAGCAGCGTGACAGGGCTCACCGGGGAGCTGTTTTTT. Translating gives CASSVTGLTGELFF.

This clonotype was picked up many times. V and J are TRBV7-2 and TRBJ1-2, with D unresolved. Per the germline V gene, CDR1 is SGHTA and CDR2 is FQGNSA. Trimming stripped 5 bases from V and 4 bases from J, with 11 bases between. This CDR3 spans 13 amino acids. The CDR3 protein is CASSITQIYGYTF. CDR3 nucleotide sequence: TGTGCCAGCAGCATCACACAGATCTATGGCTACACCTTC.

This clonotype occurred many times. This chain connects TRBV7-2 to TRBJ2-4, with D perhaps matching TRBD2 (6 bases). Germline-derived CDR1 and CDR2 are SGHTA and FQGNSA. This CDR3 is built from 13 residues. The V and J ends lost 5 bases and 4 bases respectively, with 9 bases between them. DNA of the CDR3: TGTGCCAGCAGCGTCGGGAGTAAAAACATTCAGTACTTC. This sequence encodes CASSVGSKNIQYF.

As for this clonotype: A much larger clone differs by one base, so this may be a read error. The chain links TRBV7-2 to TRBJ2-5; a weak D match, TRBD1 (6 bases). Germline assignment: CDR1 SGHTA and CDR2 FQGNSA. This CDR3 has 15 amino acids. With 4 bases removed from V and 11 bases from J, the gap between germline ends came to 23 bases. DNA for the CDR3: TGTACCAGCAGCTCATCAGGGGTGAGCCTTGGGGAGCAGTACTTC. Protein product: CTSSSSGVSLGEQYF.

Regarding this clonotype: One junction end does not reproduce the germline sequence, and a read error may be involved. The chain carries TRBV7-9 and TRBJ1-1; no firm D call. Germline V gene lookup returns CDR1 SEHNR and CDR2 FQNEAQ (reference sequence). The CDR3 loop spans 16 amino acids. CDR3 sequence: CVSSLSTFSRGTEAFF. CDR3 coding DNA: TGTGTCAGCAGCTTATCTACCTTCAGTCGGGGCACTGAAGCTTTCTTT.

Only a few counts were recorded for this clonotype. The V gene is TRBV28, the J gene TRBJ2-4; 7 bases are shared with TRBD1. Germline CDR1 reads MDHEN; CDR2 reads SYDVKM. This CDR3 is built from 16 residues. The V and J ends lost 2 bases and 2 bases, in that order; junction bases with no gene match: 6. CDR3 loop: CASSLSTGDPKNIQYF. The CDR3, as DNA: TGTGCCAGCAGTTTAAGTACAGGGGACCCCAAAAACATTCAGTACTTC.

This clonotype came up many times. The chain combines TRBV24-1 with TRBJ1-2; 9 bases are shared with TRBD1. Germline V gene data show CDR1 as KGHDR and CDR2 as SFDVKD. V shed 7 bases, J shed 6 bases, and the junction held 2 bases outside the gene matches. CDR3 size: 12 residues. The CDR3 nucleotides read TGTGCCACCAGCCGGACAGGGGATGGCTACACCTTC. Amino acids: CATSRTGDGYTF.

The V gene is TRBV2, the J gene TRBJ2-3; 12 bases match TRBD2. The J segment lost 2 bases and the V segment lost 10 bases, leaving 7 bases of the junction unmatched. The CDR3 spans 15 residues. Germline-derived CDR1 and CDR2 are SNHLY and FYNNEI. CDR3 in amino acids: CATSRTSGNTDTQYF. The DNA of the CDR3 is TGTGCCACCTCAAGGACTAGCGGGAACACAGATACGCAGTATTTT. The whole variable domain, filled in from reference TRBV2 and TRBJ2-3, reads EPEVTQTPSHQVTQMGQEVILRCVPISNHLYFYWYRQILGQKVEFLVSFYNNEISEKSEIFDDQFSVERPDGSNFTLKIRSTKLEDSAMYFCATSRTSGNTDTQYFGPGTRLTVL.